Following are 28 T cell receptor beta chains from one sample sequenced in a study of cytomegalovirus exposure and HLA in healthy donors. PCR primers comprised 60 Vbeta and 13 Jbeta primers. Profiling relied on immunoSEQ multiplex PCR, and the TCRdb table lists in-frame clones only, not all of them. The table includes about 150,000 clones, around 75% detected once. Sequencing used PBMCs. The receptors come from a man younger than 35 in good health and CMV-seropositive.

The genes are TRBV19 and TRBJ1-1, with TRBD1 matching over 7 bases. CDR1 LNHDA and CDR2 SQIVND come from the germline V gene (reference sequence). The CDR3 covers 15 residues. After removal of 5 bases from V and 2 bases from J, the junction contained 8 bases not matched to a gene. The CDR3 reads CASSAVDRLNTEAFF. CDR3 coding DNA: TGTGCCAGTAGTGCCGTGGACAGGCTTAACACTGAAGCTTTCTTT.

This clone occurred a few times. This rearrangement joins TRBV28 to TRBJ2-5, with D uncertain. Trimming removed 4 bases at V and 5 bases at J, with 17 bases between. Germline CDR1 and CDR2: MDHEN and SYDVKM. This CDR3 spans 15 amino acids. CDR3 residues: CASSSQQVVRETQYF. CDR3 coding DNA: TGTGCCAGCAGTTCCCAGCAGGTTGTTCGGGAGACCCAGTACTTC.

This rearrangement joins TRBV9 to TRBJ2-5; possible D gene TRBD2, 5 bases. Trimming removed 0 bases from V and 5 bases from J, with 11 bases in between. The germline V gene encodes CDR1 SGDLS and CDR2 YYNGEE. CDR3 length equals 14 residues. The CDR3 here is CASSVAGREETQYF. The CDR3 DNA reads TGTGCCAGCAGCGTAGCGGGTAGGGAGGAGACCCAGTACTTC.

The chain couples TRBV11-2 to TRBJ2-3; the match to TRBD1 covers 10 bases. CDR1 and CDR2 from the germline V gene are SGHAT and FQNNGV. V shed 5 bases, J shed 4 bases, and the junction held 12 bases outside the gene matches. CDR3 size: 17 residues. The CDR3 sequence: CASSLPPGQGLADTQYF. The DNA of the CDR3 is TGTGCCAGCAGCCTCCCCCCGGGACAGGGGTTGGCAGATACGCAGTATTTT.

The chain is built from TRBV7-3 and TRBJ2-1; D ambiguous. The V and J ends lost 2 bases and 7 bases respectively, with 9 bases between them. The CDR3 extends over 13 amino acids. Germline CDR1 reads SGHTA; CDR2 reads FQGTGA. The CDR3 loop is CASSLYQANEQFF. The DNA of the CDR3 is TGTGCCAGCAGCTTATACCAGGCTAATGAGCAGTTCTTC. The whole variable domain, filled in from reference TRBV7-3 and TRBJ2-1, reads GAGVSQTPSNKVTEKGKYVELRCDPISGHTALYWYRQSLGQGPEFLIYFQGTGAADDSGLPNDRFFAVRPEGSVSTLKIQRTERGDSAVYLCASSLYQANEQFFGPGTRLTVL.

V gene TRBV28 combines with J gene TRBJ2-5; the D is unclear. From germline, CDR1 is MDHEN and CDR2 SYDVKM. This CDR3 region has 12 residues. Trimming removed 5 bases from V and 1 base from J, with 5 bases in between. CDR3 in DNA: TGTGCCAGCAGTGGTAGCCAAGAGACCCAGTACTTC. As protein: CASSGSQETQYF.

The chain links TRBV6-1 to TRBJ2-1; D is perhaps TRBD2 (5 bases). The CDR3 extends over 13 amino acids. V lost 3 bases and J lost 6, with 9 bases in between. Germline V CDR1 and CDR2: MNHNS, SASEGT. The DNA of the CDR3 is TGTGCCAGCAGTGAGAGAGGGTCCAATGAGCAGTTCTTC. It translates to CASSERGSNEQFF.

On this clone: This same CDR3 is encoded by further DNA sequences in the sample. The rearrangement uses TRBV29-1 and TRBJ1-1; D is uncertain. V lost 1 base, J lost 0 bases, and 6 bases lay in between. The CDR3 is 13 residues long. Germline-derived CDR1 and CDR2 are SQVTM and ANQGSEA. The CDR3: CSVEVQLNTEAFF. CDR3 nucleotides: TGCAGCGTTGAAGTACAGCTGAACACTGAAGCTTTCTTT. Looking up the rest from reference TRBV29-1 and TRBJ1-1 gives the full variable domain: SAVISQKPSRDICQRGTSLTIQCQVDSQVTMMFWYRQQPGQSLTLIATANQGSEATYESGFVIDKFPISRPNLTFSTLTVSNMSPEDSSIYLCSVEVQLNTEAFFGQGTRLTVV.

In DNA, the CDR3 is TGCGCCAGCATCGGAGCCGGGGAGCTGTTTTTT. This translates into CASIGAGELFF. The chain is built from TRBV5-1 and TRBJ2-2, with D uncertain. The CDR3 totals 11 residues. Germline assignment: CDR1 SGHRS and CDR2 YFSETQ. V was cut by 6 bases and J by 6 bases, with 6 bases left in between. The variable domain in full, completed from reference TRBV5-1 and TRBJ2-2, reads KAGVTQTPRYLIKTRGQQVTLSCSPISGHRSVSWYQQTPGQGLQFLFEYFSETQRNKGNFPGRFSGRQFSNSRSEMNVSTLELGDSALYLCASIGAGELFFGEGSRLTVL.

This chain joins TRBV6-1 and TRBJ2-2; 10 bases fit TRBD2. The CDR3 is 15 amino acids. J was trimmed by 6 bases and V by 1 base; bases with no gene match: 2. The germline gives CDR1 MNHNS, CDR2 SASEGT. In nucleotides, the CDR3 is TGTGCCAGCAGTGAAGAAGCGGGAGGGCCCGGGGAGCTGTTTTTT. It yields the protein CASSEEAGGPGELFF.

This chain links TRBV2 with TRBJ2-7; D gene unclear. Germline V gives CDR1 SNHLY, CDR2 FYNNEI. Trimming took off 0 bases at V and 9 bases at J, with 12 bases between the two ends. The length of the CDR3 is 13 residues. DNA for the CDR3: TGTGCCAGCAGTGAAGCGGATTCTCGCGGGCAGTACTTC. This sequence encodes CASSEADSRGQYF.

The chain links TRBV15 to TRBJ2-1; 9 positions match TRBD2. Germline-derived CDR1 and CDR2 are LNHNV and YYDKDF (reference sequence). The CDR3 length is 16 residues. J lost 4 bases, V lost 4 bases, and 8 bases had no gene match. In DNA, the CDR3 is TGTGCCACCAGCAAACGGAGCGGGAGGCGGTACAATGAGCAGTTCTTC. Translating it yields CATSKRSGRRYNEQFF. The variable domain in full, with the rest retrieved from reference TRBV15 and TRBJ2-1, is DAMVIQNPRYQVTQFGKPVTLSCSQTLNHNVMYWYQQKSSQAPKLLFHYYDKDFNNEADTPDNFQSRRPNTSFCFLDIRSPGLGDTAMYLCATSKRSGRRYNEQFFGPGTRLTVL.

The J gene is TRBJ1-1, the V gene TRBV19; TRBD1 is a possible D gene (6 bases). Trimming took 4 bases from V and 2 from J, leaving 11 bases between them. CDR3 length: 14 residues. The germline gives CDR1 LNHDA, CDR2 SQIVND (reference sequence). Here the CDR3 reads CASSTQGSNTEAFF. DNA for the CDR3: TGTGCCAGTAGTACCCAGGGGTCTAACACTGAAGCTTTCTTT.

The chain is built from TRBV5-1 and TRBJ2-1, with 8 bases matching TRBD2. Germline CDR1 and CDR2: SGHRS and YFSETQ. After removal of 0 bases from V and 0 bases from J, the junction contained 5 bases not matched to a gene. CDR3 length: 17 amino acids. The CDR3 bases are TGCGCCAGCAGCTTGGTGGTAGCGGGATCCTCCTACAATGAGCAGTTCTTC. Protein sequence: CASSLVVAGSSYNEQFF. Supplemented by reference TRBV5-1 and TRBJ2-1, the full variable domain reads KAGVTQTPRYLIKTRGQQVTLSCSPISGHRSVSWYQQTPGQGLQFLFEYFSETQRNKGNFPGRFSGRQFSNSRSEMNVSTLELGDSALYLCASSLVVAGSSYNEQFFGPGTRLTVL.

This clone was counted between two and nine times. The rearrangement uses TRBV7-6 and TRBJ2-1; 10 positions agree with TRBD1. CDR1 and CDR2 (germline): SGHVS, FNYEAQ. There are 13 residues in the CDR3. The trim removed 5 bases at V and 9 bases at J, leaving 4 bases unmatched. This CDR3 reads CASSETGGSEQFF. The CDR3 coding sequence is TGTGCCAGCAGCGAGACAGGGGGCTCTGAGCAGTTCTTC.

The rearrangement links TRBV28 to TRBJ1-3; D is possibly TRBD1 (5 bases). The CDR3 runs 14 residues. Per germline, CDR1 MDHEN and CDR2 SYDVKM. V dropped 6 bases and J dropped 2 bases, with 11 bases sitting between them. The CDR3 sequence is CASSRAGPGNTIYF. CDR3 coding DNA: TGTGCCAGCAGCCGCGCAGGGCCTGGAAACACCATATATTTT.

The rearrangement links TRBV6-1 to TRBJ2-5, with TRBD2 matching 14 bases. The V segment lost 1 base and the J segment 4 bases; nucleotides outside the gene matches: 5. This CDR3 contains 17 residues. Germline-derived CDR1 and CDR2 are MNHNS and SASEGT. The CDR3 sequence: CASSEGGLAGVRETQYF. Written as DNA, the CDR3 is TGTGCCAGCAGTGAAGGGGGACTAGCGGGAGTAAGAGAGACCCAGTACTTC.

On this clone: The same CDR3 can be traced to other DNA sequences in this sample. The CDR3, as DNA: TGCAGCGGTGGGGCGGGAGGGCCGTACACCGGGGAGCTGTTTTTT. Protein product: CSGGAGGPYTGELFF. J is TRBJ2-2 and V is TRBV29-1; 9 positions agree with TRBD2. Germline lookup yields CDR1 SQVTM and CDR2 ANQGSEA. The CDR3 is 15 residues long. V gave up 7 bases and J gave up 3 bases; unmatched junction bases: 9.

The chain uses TRBV7-2 and TRBJ2-5, with 9 bases fitting TRBD2. Germline trimming cut 10 bases from V and 5 bases from J; bases unmatched to any gene: 14. In germline, CDR1 is SGHTA, CDR2 FQGNSA. This CDR3 region has 15 residues. The CDR3 region has the DNA TGTGCCAATACCCTGTTAGCGGGAGCCCGGGAGACCCAGTACTTC. Translation gives CANTLLAGARETQYF.

This clone was seen only a few times. V gene TRBV30 combines with J gene TRBJ1-1; 7 bases align to TRBD1. J lost 7 bases, V lost 4 bases, and 6 bases had no gene match. The CDR3 contains 12 residues. Germline values: CDR1 GTSNPN, CDR2 SVGIG (reference sequence). The DNA of the CDR3 is TGTGCCTGGATGACAGGGCGCGTTGAAGCTTTCTTT. Translated: CAWMTGRVEAFF. The whole variable domain, filled in from reference TRBV30 and TRBJ1-1, reads SQTIHQWPATLVQPVGSPLSLECTVEGTSNPNLYWYRQAAGRGLQLLFYSVGIGQISSEVPQNLSASRPQDRQFILSSKKLLLSDSGFYLCAWMTGRVEAFFGQGTRLTVV.

The chain is built from TRBV28 and TRBJ2-7; 9 bases agree with TRBD2. Germline V CDR1 and CDR2: MDHEN, SYDVKM. This CDR3 spans 15 amino acids. The trim removed 8 bases at V and 0 bases at J, leaving 8 bases unmatched. The CDR3 sequence: CASQPREGYSYEQYF. The CDR3 DNA follows: TGTGCCAGCCAACCGCGGGAGGGTTACTCCTACGAGCAGTACTTC.

J is TRBJ2-1 and V is TRBV7-9; D is perhaps TRBD1 (6 bases). The CDR3 loop spans 15 amino acids. CDR1 is SEHNR and CDR2 is FQNEAQ in the germline V gene (reference sequence). V was cut by 4 bases and J by 7 bases, with 17 bases left in between. The CDR3: CASSSDRGWGNEQFF. CDR3 in DNA: TGTGCCAGCAGCTCGGACAGAGGATGGGGTAATGAGCAGTTCTTC.

Points on this clone: The sample has other DNA sequences that encode this CDR3 too. V is TRBV4-1 and J is TRBJ2-3, with 7 bases identical to TRBD2. The CDR3 covers 17 residues. The J segment lost 5 bases and the V segment lost 1 base, leaving 12 bases of the junction unmatched. The germline CDR1 and CDR2 sequences are MGHRA and YSYEKL. The DNA for the CDR3 is TGCGCCAGCAGCCAAGGACCCCGGTCGGCGGGAGTAGATACGCAGTATTTT. It translates to CASSQGPRSAGVDTQYF.

V and J are TRBV27 and TRBJ2-7; tentatively, D is TRBD2 (5 bases). The germline V gene has CDR1 MNHEY and CDR2 SMNVEV (reference sequence). Trimming stripped 5 bases from V and 2 bases from J, with 16 bases between. The CDR3 has 15 residues. This chain's CDR3 is CASSPRETTAYEQYF. CDR3 coding DNA: TGTGCCAGCAGTCCCCGGGAAACTACTGCCTACGAGCAGTACTTC.

The gene calls are TRBV28 and TRBJ1-5; TRBD1 agrees at 7 bases. The germline V gene encodes CDR1 MDHEN and CDR2 SYDVKM. The CDR3 is made up of 13 amino acids. J gave up 6 bases and V 3 bases, and 2 bases lay outside the gene matches. The CDR3 loop is CASSLQGGQPQHF. The CDR3 nucleotides read TGTGCCAGCAGTTTGCAGGGGGGTCAGCCCCAGCATTTT.

A single count supports this clone. The chain is built from TRBV7-9 and TRBJ2-1; a possible D gene is TRBD2 (6 bases). The CDR3 has 13 residues. Germline CDR1 reads SEHNR; CDR2 reads FQNEAQ (reference sequence). Deletions cut 0 bases from V and 10 bases from J, with 10 bases between. The DNA for the CDR3 is TGTGCCAGCAGCTTAGCCGGGAGCCGAGAGCAGTTCTTC. This gives the protein CASSLAGSREQFF.

The chain links TRBV29-1 to TRBJ2-2; D might be TRBD2 (6 bases). This CDR3 has 16 residues. Germline V CDR1 and CDR2: SQVTM, ANQGSEA. V dropped 3 bases and J dropped 2 bases, with 16 bases sitting between them. In DNA, the CDR3 is TGCAGCGTTGAGATCCGAGGAGGGGACAACACCGGGGAGCTGTTTTTT. Protein: CSVEIRGGDNTGELFF.

The chain carries TRBV28 and TRBJ2-7, with TRBD1 matching over 7 bases. Trimming cost V 4 bases and J 13 bases; bases outside gene matches: 13. This CDR3 comprises 13 residues. The germline V gene encodes CDR1 MDHEN and CDR2 SYDVKM. DNA of the CDR3: TGTGCCAGCAGTTCGACAGGGCTTGGGACGAGATACTTC. Its translation: CASSSTGLGTRYF. Filled out from reference TRBV28 and TRBJ2-7, the complete variable domain reads DVKVTQSSRYLVKRTGEKVFLECVQDMDHENMFWYRQDPGLGLRLIYFSYDVKMKEKGDIPEGYSVSREKKERFSLILESASTNQTSMYLCASSSTGLGTRYFGPGTRLTVT.